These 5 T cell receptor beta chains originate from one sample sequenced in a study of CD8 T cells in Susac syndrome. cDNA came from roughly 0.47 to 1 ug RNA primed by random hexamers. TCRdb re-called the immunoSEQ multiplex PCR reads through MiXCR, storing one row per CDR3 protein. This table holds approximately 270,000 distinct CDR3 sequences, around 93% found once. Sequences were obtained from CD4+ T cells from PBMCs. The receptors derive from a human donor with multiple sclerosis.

For the CDR3, the DNA is TGCGCCAGCAGCACCGGGACCGTGCTCTCTGGGGCCAACGTCCTGACTTTC. Its protein is CASSTGTVLSGANVLTF. This chain uses TRBV5-1 with TRBJ2-6, with D tentatively TRBD1 or TRBD2 (5 bases each). Trimming cost V 4 bases and J 0 bases, with 14 bases left between them. Looked up from germline, CDR1 is SGHRS and CDR2 is YFSETQ. This CDR3 is 17 amino acids long.

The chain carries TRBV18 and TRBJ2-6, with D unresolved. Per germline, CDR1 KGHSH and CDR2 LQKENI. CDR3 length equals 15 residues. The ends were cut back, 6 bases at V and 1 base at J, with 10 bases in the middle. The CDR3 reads CASSTDISGANVLTF. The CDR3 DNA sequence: TGTGCCAGCTCCACAGATATATCTGGGGCCAACGTCCTGACTTTC.

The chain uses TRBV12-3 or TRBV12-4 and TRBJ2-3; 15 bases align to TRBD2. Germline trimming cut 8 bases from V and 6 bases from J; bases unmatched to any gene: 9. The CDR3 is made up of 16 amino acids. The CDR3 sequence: CASPTGLAGGLDTQYF. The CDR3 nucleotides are TGTGCCAGCCCGACCGGACTAGCGGGGGGGCTGGATACGCAGTATTTT.

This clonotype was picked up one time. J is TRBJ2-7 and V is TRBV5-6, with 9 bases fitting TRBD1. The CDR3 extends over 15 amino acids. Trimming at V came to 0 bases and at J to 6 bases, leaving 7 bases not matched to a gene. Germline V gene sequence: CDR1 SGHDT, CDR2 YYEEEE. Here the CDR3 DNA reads TGTGCCAGCAGCTTGGGGGACCACAGGGGGCTCGAGCAGTACTTC. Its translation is CASSLGDHRGLEQYF.

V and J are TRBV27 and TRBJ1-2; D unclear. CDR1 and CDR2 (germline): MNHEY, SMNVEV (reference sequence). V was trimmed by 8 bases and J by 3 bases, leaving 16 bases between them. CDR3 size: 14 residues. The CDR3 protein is CASAPLDGHYGYTF. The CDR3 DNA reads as TGTGCCAGCGCCCCCTTAGACGGTCACTATGGCTACACCTTC.